This TCR beta chain was obtained from a study of T cells in Graves' hyperthyroidism and ophthalmopathy. Study findings and constraints: Blood also carried most thyroid clonotypes expanded above 0.001.

Using RNA transcripts as the source, TCR beta CDR3 regions were amplified. The study used the HTBI primer set for a first-round RT-PCR of the TCR CDR3. Each CDR3 protein is one row after TCRdb ran MiXCR on the multiplex PCR reads. Of 490,000 or so distinct CDR3 sequences detected, 40% to 55% appear once; the ten largest clones hold about 45%. This CDR3 region has 13 residues. Trimming shortened V by 6 bases and J by 0 bases, and 8 bases separated the two germline ends. Germline V gives CDR1 MDHEN, CDR2 SYDVKM. In the case of this clonotype: Antigen specificity is unknown.

The sequenced sample consisted of peripheral blood or thyroid tissue (not recorded which). This clonotype was sampled from an adult woman with Graves' disease, either hyperthyroidism or ophthalmopathy (not recorded which). This chain links TRBV28 with TRBJ1-1; D gene ambiguous. The CDR3 reads CASRNGLNTEAFF. CDR3 DNA sequence: TGTGCCAGCAGAAACGGGCTGAACACTGAAGCTTTCTTT. The variable domain in full, with the rest retrieved from reference TRBV28 and TRBJ1-1, is DVKVTQSSRYLVKRTGEKVFLECVQDMDHENMFWYRQDPGLGLRLIYFSYDVKMKEKGDIPEGYSVSREKKERFSLILESASTNQTSMYLCASRNGLNTEAFFGQGTRLTVV.